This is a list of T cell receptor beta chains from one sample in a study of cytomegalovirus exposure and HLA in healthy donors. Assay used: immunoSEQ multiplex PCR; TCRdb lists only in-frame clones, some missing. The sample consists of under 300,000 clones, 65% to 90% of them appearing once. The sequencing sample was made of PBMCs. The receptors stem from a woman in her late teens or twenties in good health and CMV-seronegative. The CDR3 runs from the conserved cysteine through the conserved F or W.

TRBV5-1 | CASSLVVGRDREQFF
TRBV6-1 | CASSSQGDNQPQHF
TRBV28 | CASRRLAGVYNEQFF
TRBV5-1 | CASSAGTGGLEQYF
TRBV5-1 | CASSLVPTTNYGYTF
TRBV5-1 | CASSSGQGATTYGYTF
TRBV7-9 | CASSSAGGRSTEAFF
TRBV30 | CAWRQGVLMKRLFF
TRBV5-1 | CASSTDGGRTGELFF
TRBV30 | CAGDREREYGYTF
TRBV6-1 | CASSEGTSGGRYNEQFF
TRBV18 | CASSPRQGENQPQHF
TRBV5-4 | CASSPTGGTSGPGELFF
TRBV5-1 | CASSLAITDTQYF
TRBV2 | CASSGQGPHLTEAFF
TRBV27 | CASSLQPISEKLFF
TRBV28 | CASSQQGYYGYTF
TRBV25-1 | CASSEPIGQNTEAFF
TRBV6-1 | CASSLDRQWETQYF
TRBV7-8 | CASSLGGHWNTEAFF
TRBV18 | CASSRSTGTQNTEAFF
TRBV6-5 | CASSYLSGDYEQYF
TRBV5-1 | CASSGRTGETDEQYF
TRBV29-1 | CSVFGEQGTETQYF
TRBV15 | CATMSGTGLKNEKLFF
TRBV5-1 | CASSLVGTGKNEQFF
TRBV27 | CASTPTLDSGYTF
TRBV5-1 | CASSLATGRDTQYF
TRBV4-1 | CASSLIGTSGSYEQYF
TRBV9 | CASSVTGAYSYEQYF
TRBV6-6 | CASSKIRDTNTGELFF
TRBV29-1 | CSVQSRGMYNEQFF
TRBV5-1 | CASSLGGPRSRGTQYF
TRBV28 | CASSSGGDLGPQHF
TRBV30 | CAWMPGHGGGTQYF
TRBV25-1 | CASSESWRGATDTQYF
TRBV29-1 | CSVEENDRYSYEQYF
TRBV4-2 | CASSPAGDARTEAFF
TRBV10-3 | CAISSGGDTHSYEQYF
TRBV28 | CASSSSGQGPFIEQYF
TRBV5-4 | CASSLWGGILAYNEQFF
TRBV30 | CAWSSQGAFSNQPQHF
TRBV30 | CAWSVGGSTEAFF
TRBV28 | CASSYRDRGIPYKGNQPQHF
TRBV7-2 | CASSLVGGPSYEQYF
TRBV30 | CAWIITGGAGGYTF
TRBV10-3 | CAISAYTGGPSYEQYF
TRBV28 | CASSALTGHNEQFF
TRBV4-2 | CASSLGQNTEAFF
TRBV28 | CASQTVSNYGYTF
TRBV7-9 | CASSLVLPYEQYF
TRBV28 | CASSDTGYPRRGQPQHF
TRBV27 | CASSLTAGRQNTEAFF
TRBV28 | CASSPQAIDSPLHF
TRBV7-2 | CASSLGQYGYTF
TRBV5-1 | CASSLTGDTEAFF
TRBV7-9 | CASSSISTNTEAFF
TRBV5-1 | CASSSAGGTDYGYTF